The source of this T cell receptor beta chain is a study of blood T cells in healthy people across ages. In regard to this clonotype: Its antigen is not identified.

Study-level results: Both naive CD4+ cell counts and diversity were greater in long-lived donors than in aged donors. It was found that TCR beta diversity correlated strongly with the percentage of naive T cells.

The sample providers were healthy Caucasian people from Russia, aged about 6 to 95. Each individual donor underwent a draw of roughly 10 milliliters of peripheral blood. A J-beta primer mix and a sample-barcoded 5' primer were used in a second PCR of about 7 to 12 cycles. TCRdb reanalysed the 5' RACE reads using MiXCR and keeps one entry per CDR3 protein. The sample shows almost 800,000 distinct CDR3 sequences, about 62% of them seen only once. This CDR3 contains 14 residues. Germline V lookup: CDR1 SQVTM, CDR2 ANQGSEA. Trimming removed 3 bases from V and 1 base from J, with 12 bases in between. Sample: blood. The receptor was derived from a man aged 25 to 40 in good health. This chain uses TRBV29-1 with TRBJ1-1; tentative D call: TRBD1 (5 bases). The CDR3 is CSVDVGRGNTEAFF. As DNA, the CDR3 is TGCAGCGTTGATGTCGGGAGGGGGAACACTGAAGCTTTCTTT.